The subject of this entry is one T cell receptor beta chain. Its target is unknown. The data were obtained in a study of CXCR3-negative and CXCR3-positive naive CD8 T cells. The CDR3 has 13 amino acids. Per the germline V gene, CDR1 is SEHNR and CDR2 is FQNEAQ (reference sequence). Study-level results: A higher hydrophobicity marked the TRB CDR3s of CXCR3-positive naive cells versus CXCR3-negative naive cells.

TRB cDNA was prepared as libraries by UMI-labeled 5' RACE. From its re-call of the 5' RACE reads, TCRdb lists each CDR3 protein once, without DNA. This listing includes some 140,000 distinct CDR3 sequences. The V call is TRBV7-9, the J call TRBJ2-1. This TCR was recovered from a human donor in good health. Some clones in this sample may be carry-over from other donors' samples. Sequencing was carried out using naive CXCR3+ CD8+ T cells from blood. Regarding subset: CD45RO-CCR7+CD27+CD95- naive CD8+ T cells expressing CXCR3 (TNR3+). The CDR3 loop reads CASSSVGPIEQFF.